This entry lists 18 T cell receptor beta chains sequenced from one sample in a study of OX40 agonist ivuxolimab in advanced cancers. TCRdb keeps only in-frame clones here, not all; method: immunoSEQ multiplex PCR. This table has under 60,000 clones, 70% to 90% appearing once. Sequenced material: CD4+ or CD8+ T cells sorted from blood, taken in a trial of the OX40 agonist ivuxolimab. The receptors here all came from an adult with an advanced solid tumor such as melanoma, head and neck, liver or kidney cancer.

The genes are TRBV5-6 and TRBJ2-3; no firm D call. The V end was cut by 0 bases, the J end by 1 base, with 9 bases between. This CDR3 spans 15 amino acids. Germline values: CDR1 SGHDT, CDR2 YYEEEE. In DNA, the CDR3 is TGTGCCAGCAGCTTGGTTGGGCTTCGCACAGATACGCAGTATTTT. It specifies CASSLVGLRTDTQYF.

The chain employs TRBV9 and TRBJ2-1, with 8 bases aligning to TRBD2. CDR3 length: 16 amino acids. Germline trimming cut 4 bases from V and 2 bases from J; bases unmatched to any gene: 8. Germline values: CDR1 SGDLS, CDR2 YYNGEE. The CDR3, as DNA: TGTGCCAGCAGCCTAAGCGGGGGCCCTACCTACAATGAGCAGTTCTTC. Encoded protein: CASSLSGGPTYNEQFF. Variable domain in full (rest from reference TRBV9 and TRBJ2-1): DSGVTQTPKHLITATGQRVTLRCSPRSGDLSVYWYQQSLDQGLQFLIQYYNGEERAKGNILERFSAQQFPDLHSELNLSSLELGDSALYFCASSLSGGPTYNEQFFGPGTRLTVL.

The V gene is TRBV4-2, the J gene TRBJ1-6; D is uncertain. Trimming took 5 bases from V and 5 from J, leaving 13 bases between them. CDR1 and CDR2 from the germline V gene are LGHNA and YNFKEQ. The CDR3 sequence is 15 residues long. In DNA form, the CDR3 reads TGTGCCAGCAGCTCCGGAGCGGGCGATAATTCACCCCTCCACTTT. Its translation: CASSSGAGDNSPLHF.

The rearrangement joins TRBV7-9 to TRBJ2-3, with 7 bases lining up with TRBD2. Trimming removed 3 bases from V and 4 bases from J; junction bases left unmatched: 13. CDR1 and CDR2 (germline): SEHNR, FQNEAQ (reference sequence). The CDR3 is made up of 17 amino acids. This CDR3 reads CASSFPVGREFADTQYF. CDR3 DNA sequence: TGTGCCAGCAGCTTCCCGGTAGGGCGGGAGTTCGCAGATACGCAGTATTTT.

The V and J genes are TRBV27 and TRBJ2-7; tentatively, D is TRBD2 (5 bases). Trimming cost V 7 bases and J 0 bases, with 7 bases left between them. There are 12 residues in the CDR3. CDR1 is MNHEY and CDR2 is SMNVEV in the germline V gene (reference sequence). The CDR3 is CASTSNSYEQYF. Here the CDR3 DNA reads TGTGCCAGCACTAGCAACTCCTACGAGCAGTACTTC.

This clone was detected once. The chain joins TRBV25-1 to TRBJ1-1; TRBD1 might be the D (6 bases). Germline assignment: CDR1 MGHDK and CDR2 SYGVNS. This CDR3 is built from 13 residues. V was shortened by 9 bases and J by 0 bases, with 11 bases between the two germline ends. CDR3 sequence reads: CASSPGVNTEAFF. CDR3 bases: TGTGCCAGTTCCCCAGGGGTGAACACTGAAGCTTTCTTT. The variable domain in full, with the rest retrieved from reference TRBV25-1 and TRBJ1-1, is EADIYQTPRYLVIGTGKKITLECSQTMGHDKMYWYQQDPGMELHLIHYSYGVNSTEKGDLSSESTVSRIRTEHFPLTLESARPSHTSQYLCASSPGVNTEAFFGQGTRLTVV.

This clone showed up just once. The rearrangement uses TRBV4-1 and TRBJ2-7; D is undetermined. Germline CDR1 MGHRA, CDR2 YSYEKL. V lost 4 bases and J lost 3, with 13 bases in between. The CDR3 is 14 amino acids. CDR3 bases: TGCGCCAGCAGCCCGTCGGACGAACACTACGAGCAGTACTTC. Residues: CASSPSDEHYEQYF.

Only one count was recorded for this clone. This chain connects TRBV9 to TRBJ2-7; 10 nucleotides agree with TRBD1. Germline CDR1 reads SGDLS; CDR2 reads YYNGEE. V lost 0 bases to trimming and J lost 3 bases; unmatched junction nucleotides: 0. The CDR3 is 14 amino acids. In DNA, the CDR3 is TGTGCCAGCAGCGTAGGGGACAGGGGCTACGAGCAGTACTTC. It specifies CASSVGDRGYEQYF.

On this clone: Different DNA sequences within this sample yield the same CDR3. The chain recombines TRBV28 with TRBJ2-1; D uncertain. The CDR3 is 13 residues long. Germline CDR1 reads MDHEN; CDR2 reads SYDVKM. V lost 1 base and J 3 bases, leaving 4 bases between the germline ends. The CDR3 reads CASSLSSYNEQFF. As DNA, the CDR3 is TGTGCCAGCAGTTTATCCAGCTACAATGAGCAGTTCTTC.

The gene calls are TRBV14 and TRBJ2-2; D is perhaps TRBD2 (6 bases). This CDR3 has 15 amino acids. V lost 5 bases to trimming and J lost 0 bases, with 10 bases between them. Germline V CDR1 and CDR2: SGHDN, FVKESK. The CDR3 DNA is TGTGCCAGCAGCGCGGGACGGCCGAACACCGGGGAGCTGTTTTTT. It codes for CASSAGRPNTGELFF.

The rearrangement links TRBV4-3 to TRBJ1-3, with 8 bases that match TRBD1. The J segment lost 0 bases and the V segment lost 2 bases, leaving 6 bases of the junction unmatched. This CDR3 region has 17 residues. Germline V gene sequence: CDR1 LGHNA, CDR2 YSLEER. The DNA for the CDR3 is TGCGCCAGCAGCCAAAATTACAGGGGGAGCTCTGGAAACACCATATATTTT. Its protein product is CASSQNYRGSSGNTIYF.

To note about this clone: This specimen includes other DNA sequences encoding the same CDR3. V and J are TRBV11-2 and TRBJ2-7; the D gene could be TRBD1 or TRBD2 (7 bases each). Trimming shortened V by 1 base and J by 4 bases, and 11 bases separated the two germline ends. The CDR3 runs 14 residues. In germline, CDR1 is SGHAT, CDR2 FQNNGV. The CDR3 nucleotides are TGTGCCAGCAGCTTAGGACAGGGAGGGTACGAGCAGTACTTC. Its protein product is CASSLGQGGYEQYF.

CDR3 loop: CASYPAPVAHEQYF. CDR3 bases: TGTGCCAGCTACCCGGCCCCCGTGGCCCACGAGCAGTACTTC. The rearrangement links TRBV2 to TRBJ2-7; D is unclear. Between the trimmed V and J ends, which lost 8 bases and 5 bases, there was a span of 19 bases. Germline CDR1 is SNHLY and CDR2 is FYNNEI. The CDR3 sequence is 14 residues long.

The chain has TRBV28 and TRBJ2-7; TRBD2 matches 9 bases. CDR3 length: 18 residues. Trimming at V came to 7 bases and at J to 7 bases, leaving 23 bases not matched to a gene. Per the germline V gene, CDR1 is MDHEN and CDR2 is SYDVKM. In DNA, the CDR3 is TGTGCCAGCACCCCCTGGAGCCTAGCGGGATCCCAGTCGGGAGAGCAGTACTTC. It specifies CASTPWSLAGSQSGEQYF.

This chain joins TRBV5-1 and TRBJ1-1, with D perhaps matching TRBD1 (5 bases). CDR1 and CDR2 from the germline V gene are SGHRS and YFSETQ. Trimming shortened V by 4 bases and J by 3 bases, and 10 bases separated the two germline ends. CDR3 length: 13 residues. The CDR3 sequence is CASSLGVYTEAFF. The CDR3 bases are TGCGCCAGCAGCCTGGGGGTTTACACTGAAGCTTTCTTT.

This rearrangement joins TRBV15 to TRBJ2-7; TRBD2 aligns across 13 bases. The junction had 3 bases not matched to a gene; V was cut back by 8 bases and J by 5 bases. This CDR3 contains 13 residues. The germline gives CDR1 LNHNV, CDR2 YYDKDF (reference sequence). The CDR3 spells CATEGTSGNEQYF. CDR3 nucleotides: TGTGCCACCGAGGGGACTAGCGGGAACGAGCAGTACTTC.

V and J are TRBV10-3 and TRBJ1-5; TRBD1 aligns across 7 bases. The V and J ends lost 4 bases and 0 bases, in that order; junction bases with no gene match: 15. The length of the CDR3 is 19 residues. Germline loops: CDR1 ENHRY, CDR2 SYGVKD. This CDR3 is CAISGTLQGTPYSNQPQHF. CDR3 bases: TGTGCCATCAGTGGGACTTTACAGGGGACCCCTTATAGCAATCAGCCCCAGCATTTT.

The chain joins TRBV5-5 to TRBJ2-3; a weak D match, TRBD1 (7 bases). Germline-derived CDR1 and CDR2 are SGHKS and YYEKEE (reference sequence). The V end lost 4 bases, the J end lost 4 bases, and 16 bases lay between the germline ends. The length of the CDR3 is 15 residues. CDR3 amino acids: CASSLQGRRADTQYF. CDR3 coding DNA: TGTGCCAGCAGCCTACAGGGGAGGCGTGCAGATACGCAGTATTTT.